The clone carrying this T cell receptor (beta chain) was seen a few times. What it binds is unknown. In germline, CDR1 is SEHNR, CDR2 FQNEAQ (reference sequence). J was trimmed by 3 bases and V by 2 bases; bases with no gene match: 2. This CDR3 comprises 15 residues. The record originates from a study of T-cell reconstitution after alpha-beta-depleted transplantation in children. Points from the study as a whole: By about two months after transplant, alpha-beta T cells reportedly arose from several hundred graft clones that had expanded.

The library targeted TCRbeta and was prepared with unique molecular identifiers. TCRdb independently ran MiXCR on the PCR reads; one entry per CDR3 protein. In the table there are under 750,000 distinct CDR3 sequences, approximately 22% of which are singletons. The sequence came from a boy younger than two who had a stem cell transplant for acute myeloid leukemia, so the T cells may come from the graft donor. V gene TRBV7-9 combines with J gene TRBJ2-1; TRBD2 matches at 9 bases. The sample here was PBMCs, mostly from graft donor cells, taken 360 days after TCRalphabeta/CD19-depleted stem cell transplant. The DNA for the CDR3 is TGTGCCAGCAGCTTAAAGCGGGGGGACTACAATGAGCAGTTCTTC. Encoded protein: CASSLKRGDYNEQFF.